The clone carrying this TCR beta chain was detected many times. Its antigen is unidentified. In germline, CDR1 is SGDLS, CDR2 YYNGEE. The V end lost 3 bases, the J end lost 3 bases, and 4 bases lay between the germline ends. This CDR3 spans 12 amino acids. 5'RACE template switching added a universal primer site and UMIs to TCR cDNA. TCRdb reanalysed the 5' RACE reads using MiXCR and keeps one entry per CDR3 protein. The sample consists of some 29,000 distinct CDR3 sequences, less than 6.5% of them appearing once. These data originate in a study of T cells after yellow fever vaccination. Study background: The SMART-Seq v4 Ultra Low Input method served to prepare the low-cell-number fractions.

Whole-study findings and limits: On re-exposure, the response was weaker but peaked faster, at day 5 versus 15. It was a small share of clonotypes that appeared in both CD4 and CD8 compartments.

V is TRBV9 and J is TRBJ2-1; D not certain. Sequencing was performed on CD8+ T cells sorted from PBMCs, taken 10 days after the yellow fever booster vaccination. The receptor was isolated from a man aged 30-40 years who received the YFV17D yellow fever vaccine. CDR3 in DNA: TGTGCCAGCAGCGAGGACTACAATGAGCAGTTCTTC. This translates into CASSEDYNEQFF.